Detailed here is one TCR beta chain. The target antigen is unknown. This CDR3 is 15 amino acids long. Trimming left V 5 bases short and J 1 base short, with 14 bases between. Germline values: CDR1 SGHTA, CDR2 FQGNSA. Assay: immunoSEQ multiplex PCR; the TCRdb copy retains only in-frame clones and omits some. In the table there are about 1 million clones, approximately 76% of which are singletons. All participating donors were Caucasian adults from Nashville, Tennessee. These data come from a study of shared clonotypes between healthy human individuals. Whole-study findings and limits: Several donors shared about 5% of their naive CD4 clonotypes. Represented genetic and exposure-history diversity was restricted by having few donors.

V is TRBV7-2 and J is TRBJ1-1; perhaps TRBD1 as D (5 bases). This clonotype was sampled from a man aged 18 to 30 in good health. The source material was memory CD4+ T cells sorted from blood. Documented subset: CD45RA-negative fraction. The CDR3 region is CASSPQGVRNTEAFF. The CDR3 region has the DNA TGTGCCAGCAGCCCCCAGGGAGTAAGGAACACTGAAGCTTTCTTT.